The following is a TCR beta chain sequence with its context. These data originate in a study of patients and donors after allogeneic stem cell transplantation. In germline, CDR1 is MNHEY, CDR2 SMNVEV (reference sequence). CDR3 size: 12 residues. V was cut by 2 bases and J by 4 bases, with 2 bases left in between. One entry per CDR3 protein results from TCRdb running MiXCR on the RT-PCR reads. Of about 40,000 distinct CDR3 sequences listed, roughly 29% are singletons. The chain carries TRBV27 and TRBJ2-2; D is uncertain. The sequence derives from a human donor who was either an allogeneic HSCT recipient or a stem cell or donor lymphocyte infusion donor (not recorded which). It is not recorded whose cells these are; they may come from a transplant donor. Material for sequencing was blood, either unsorted or a sorted T cell fraction (not recorded which). The CDR3 spells CASSLLTGELFF. DNA for the CDR3: TGTGCCAGCAGTTTACTCACCGGGGAGCTGTTTTTT.